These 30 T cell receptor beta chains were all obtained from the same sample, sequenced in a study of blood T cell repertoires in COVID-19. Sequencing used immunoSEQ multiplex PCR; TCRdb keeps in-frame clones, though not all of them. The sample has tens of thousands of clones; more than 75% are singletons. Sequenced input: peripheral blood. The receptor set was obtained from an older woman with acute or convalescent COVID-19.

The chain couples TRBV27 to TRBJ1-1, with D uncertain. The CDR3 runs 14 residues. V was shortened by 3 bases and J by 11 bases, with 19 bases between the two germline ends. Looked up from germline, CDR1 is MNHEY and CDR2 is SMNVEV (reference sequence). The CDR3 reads CASSLPGQTREAFF. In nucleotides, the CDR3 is TGTGCCAGCAGTTTGCCCGGGCAGACAAGGGAGGCTTTCTTT.

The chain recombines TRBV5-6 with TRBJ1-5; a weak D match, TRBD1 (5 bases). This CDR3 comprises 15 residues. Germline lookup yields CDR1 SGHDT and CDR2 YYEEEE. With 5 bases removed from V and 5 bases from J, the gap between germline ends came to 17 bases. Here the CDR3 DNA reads TGTGCCAGCAGTCCCCAGGGTGGCCTGGATCAGCCCCAGCATTTT. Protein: CASSPQGGLDQPQHF.

CDR3: CAWSVSGFCTF. The CDR3 DNA follows: TGTGCCTGGAGTGTATCAGGGTTTTGTACCTTC. The chain carries TRBV30 and TRBJ1-2; the D gene is possibly TRBD1 (5 bases). Per germline, CDR1 GTSNPN and CDR2 SVGIG (reference sequence). The CDR3 covers 11 residues. Between the trimmed V and J ends, which lost 0 bases and 14 bases, there was a span of 13 bases.

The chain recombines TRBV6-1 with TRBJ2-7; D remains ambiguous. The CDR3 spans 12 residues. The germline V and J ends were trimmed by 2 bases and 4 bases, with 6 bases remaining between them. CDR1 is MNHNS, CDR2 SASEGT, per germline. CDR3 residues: CASSEYGYEQYF. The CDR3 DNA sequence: TGTGCCAGCAGTGAATACGGGTACGAGCAGTACTTC.

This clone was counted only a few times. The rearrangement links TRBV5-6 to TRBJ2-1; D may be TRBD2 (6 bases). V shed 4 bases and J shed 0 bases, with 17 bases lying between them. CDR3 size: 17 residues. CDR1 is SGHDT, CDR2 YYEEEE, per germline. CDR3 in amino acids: CASSLVGGSSSYNEQFF. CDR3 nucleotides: TGTGCCAGCAGCCTCGTGGGGGGATCGAGCTCCTACAATGAGCAGTTCTTC.

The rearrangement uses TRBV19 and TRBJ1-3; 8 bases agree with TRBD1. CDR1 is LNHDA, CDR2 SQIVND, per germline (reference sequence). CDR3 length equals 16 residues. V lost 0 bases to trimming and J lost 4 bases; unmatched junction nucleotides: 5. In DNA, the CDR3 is TGTGCCAGTAGTATAGAGACCGGGACAGGAGGAAACACCATATATTTT. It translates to CASSIETGTGGNTIYF.

In DNA form, the CDR3 reads TGTGCCAGCAGTAGTGACGGGATAGGTGGCTACACCTTC. It translates to CASSSDGIGGYTF. The rearrangement joins TRBV2 to TRBJ1-2; D gene uncertain. This CDR3 comprises 13 residues. Germline CDR1 SNHLY, CDR2 FYNNEI. Deletions cut 5 bases from V and 7 bases from J, with 14 bases between. Looking up the rest from reference TRBV2 and TRBJ1-2 gives the full variable domain: EPEVTQTPSHQVTQMGQEVILRCVPISNHLYFYWYRQILGQKVEFLVSFYNNEISEKSEIFDDQFSVERPDGSNFTLKIRSTKLEDSAMYFCASSSDGIGGYTFGSGTRLTVV.

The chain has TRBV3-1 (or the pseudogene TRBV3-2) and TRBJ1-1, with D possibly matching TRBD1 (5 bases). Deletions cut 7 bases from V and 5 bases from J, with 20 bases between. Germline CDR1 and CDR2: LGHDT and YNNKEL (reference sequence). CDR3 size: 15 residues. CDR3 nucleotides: TGTGCCAGCACCCTGCGTTTAACGGAGGGGACTGAAGCTTTCTTT. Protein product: CASTLRLTEGTEAFF.

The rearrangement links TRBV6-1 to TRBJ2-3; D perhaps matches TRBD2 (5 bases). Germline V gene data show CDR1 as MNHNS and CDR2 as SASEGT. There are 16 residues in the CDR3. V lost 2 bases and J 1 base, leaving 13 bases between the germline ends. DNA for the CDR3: TGTGCCAGCAGTGAAAGGAGATTGCGGGGCACAGATACGCAGTATTTT. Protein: CASSERRLRGTDTQYF.

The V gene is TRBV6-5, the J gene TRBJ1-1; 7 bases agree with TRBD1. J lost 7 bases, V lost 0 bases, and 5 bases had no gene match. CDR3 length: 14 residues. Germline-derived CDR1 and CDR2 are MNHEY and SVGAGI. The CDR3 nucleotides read TGTGCCAGCAGTTACTCGAGAGGGGGCTTTGAAGCTTTCTTT. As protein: CASSYSRGGFEAFF.

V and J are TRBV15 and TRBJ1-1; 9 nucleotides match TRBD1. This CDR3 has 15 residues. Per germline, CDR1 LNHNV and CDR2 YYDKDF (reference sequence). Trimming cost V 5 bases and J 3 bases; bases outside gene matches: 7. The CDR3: CATSGGTGKDTEAFF. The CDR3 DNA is TGTGCCACCAGCGGTGGGACAGGGAAGGACACTGAAGCTTTCTTT.

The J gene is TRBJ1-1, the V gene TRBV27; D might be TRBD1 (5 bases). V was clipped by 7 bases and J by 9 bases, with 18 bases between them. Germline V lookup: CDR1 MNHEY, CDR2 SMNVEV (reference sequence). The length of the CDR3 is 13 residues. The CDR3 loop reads CASTQTAGSQAFF. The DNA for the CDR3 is TGTGCCAGCACTCAAACTGCAGGGTCCCAAGCTTTCTTT.

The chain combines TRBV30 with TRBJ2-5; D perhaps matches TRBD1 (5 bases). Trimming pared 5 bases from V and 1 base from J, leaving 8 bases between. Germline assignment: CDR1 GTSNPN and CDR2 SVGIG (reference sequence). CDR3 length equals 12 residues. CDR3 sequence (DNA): TGTGCCTGGGACAGATTCCAAGAGACCCAGTACTTC. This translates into CAWDRFQETQYF.

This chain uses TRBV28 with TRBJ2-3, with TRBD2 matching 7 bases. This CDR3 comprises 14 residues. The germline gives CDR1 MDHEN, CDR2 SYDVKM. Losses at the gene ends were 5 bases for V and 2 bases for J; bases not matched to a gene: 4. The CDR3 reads CASSPRDYTDTQYF. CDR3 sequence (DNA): TGTGCCAGCAGTCCCAGGGACTACACAGATACGCAGTATTTT.

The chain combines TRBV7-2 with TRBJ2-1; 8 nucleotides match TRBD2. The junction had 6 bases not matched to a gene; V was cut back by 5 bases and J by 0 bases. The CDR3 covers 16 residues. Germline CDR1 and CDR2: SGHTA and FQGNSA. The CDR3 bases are TGTGCCAGCAGCCCCGGGGGGGGGAGCTCCTACAATGAGCAGTTCTTC. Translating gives CASSPGGGSSYNEQFF.

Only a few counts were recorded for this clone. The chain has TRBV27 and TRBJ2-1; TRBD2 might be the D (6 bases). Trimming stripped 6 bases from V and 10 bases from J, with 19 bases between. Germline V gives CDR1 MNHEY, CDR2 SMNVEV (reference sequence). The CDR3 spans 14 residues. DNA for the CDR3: TGTGCCAGCAGGGGTCAGCTCGGGGGTCCGGAGCAGTTCTTC. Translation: CASRGQLGGPEQFF.

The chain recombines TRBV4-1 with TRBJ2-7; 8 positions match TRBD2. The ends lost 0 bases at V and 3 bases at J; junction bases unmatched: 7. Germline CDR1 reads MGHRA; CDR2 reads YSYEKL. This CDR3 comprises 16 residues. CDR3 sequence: CASSQESGGAYYEQYF. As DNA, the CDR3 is TGCGCCAGCAGCCAAGAGTCGGGGGGGGCCTACTACGAGCAGTACTTC.

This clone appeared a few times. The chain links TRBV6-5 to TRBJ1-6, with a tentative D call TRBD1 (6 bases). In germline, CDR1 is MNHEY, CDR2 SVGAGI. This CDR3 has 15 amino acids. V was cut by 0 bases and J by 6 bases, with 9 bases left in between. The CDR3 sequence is CASSYSWGPNSPLHF. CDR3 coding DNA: TGTGCCAGCAGTTACTCTTGGGGGCCTAATTCACCCCTCCACTTT.

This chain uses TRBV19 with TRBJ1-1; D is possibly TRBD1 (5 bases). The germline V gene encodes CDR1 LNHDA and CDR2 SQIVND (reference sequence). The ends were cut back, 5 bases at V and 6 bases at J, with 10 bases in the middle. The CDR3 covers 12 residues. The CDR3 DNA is TGTGCCAGTAGTCCAGGGCAGGCTGAAGCTTTCTTT. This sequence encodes CASSPGQAEAFF.

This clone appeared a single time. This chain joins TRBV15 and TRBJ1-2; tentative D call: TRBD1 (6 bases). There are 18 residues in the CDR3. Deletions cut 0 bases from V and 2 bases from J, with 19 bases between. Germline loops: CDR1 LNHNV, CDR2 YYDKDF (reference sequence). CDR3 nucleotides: TGTGCCACCAGCAGAGATCTGGCAGGGGCACCGAAAAACTATGGCTACACCTTC. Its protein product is CATSRDLAGAPKNYGYTF.

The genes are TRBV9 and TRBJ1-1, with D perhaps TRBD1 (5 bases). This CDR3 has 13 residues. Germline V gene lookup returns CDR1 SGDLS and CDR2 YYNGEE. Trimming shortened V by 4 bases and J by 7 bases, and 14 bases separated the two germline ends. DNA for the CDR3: TGTGCCAGCAGCAGGGGCAGGGAGGGTGAAGCTTTCTTT. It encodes CASSRGREGEAFF.

Written as DNA, the CDR3 is TGTGCCAGCAGCTCCCCGACAGGGGTTGGTGAAAAACTGTTTTTT. It translates to CASSSPTGVGEKLFF. The chain uses TRBV5-6 and TRBJ1-4, with 8 bases identical to TRBD1. This CDR3 has 15 residues. The germline V gene has CDR1 SGHDT and CDR2 YYEEEE. The ends lost 3 bases at V and 7 bases at J; junction bases unmatched: 8.

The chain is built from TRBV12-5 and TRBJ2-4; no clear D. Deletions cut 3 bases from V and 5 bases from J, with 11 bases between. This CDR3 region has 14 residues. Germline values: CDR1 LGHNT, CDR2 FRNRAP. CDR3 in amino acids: CASGLMSLENIQYF. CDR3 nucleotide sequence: TGTGCTAGTGGTTTAATGTCCCTAGAAAACATTCAGTACTTC.

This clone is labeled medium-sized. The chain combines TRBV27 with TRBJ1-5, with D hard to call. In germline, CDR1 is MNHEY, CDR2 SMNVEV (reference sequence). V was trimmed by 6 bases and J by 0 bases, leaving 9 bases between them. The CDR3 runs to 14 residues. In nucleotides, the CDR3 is TGTGCCAGCAGAGGAGTTTATAGCAATCAGCCCCAGCATTTT. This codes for CASRGVYSNQPQHF.

CDR3 in amino acids: CASSFLSGGFYNEQFF. In DNA, the CDR3 is TGTGCCAGCAGCTTCCTAAGCGGGGGATTTTACAATGAGCAGTTCTTC. The J gene is TRBJ2-1, the V gene TRBV7-2; TRBD2 matches 8 bases. V lost 3 bases to trimming and J lost 4 bases; unmatched junction nucleotides: 8. The CDR3 loop spans 16 amino acids. CDR1 SGHTA and CDR2 FQGNSA come from the germline V gene. Variable domain in full (rest from reference TRBV7-2 and TRBJ2-1): GAGVSQSPSNKVTEKGKDVELRCDPISGHTALYWYRQSLGQGLEFLIYFQGNSAPDKSGLPSDRFSAERTGGSVSTLTIQRTQQEDSAVYLCASSFLSGGFYNEQFFGPGTRLTVL.

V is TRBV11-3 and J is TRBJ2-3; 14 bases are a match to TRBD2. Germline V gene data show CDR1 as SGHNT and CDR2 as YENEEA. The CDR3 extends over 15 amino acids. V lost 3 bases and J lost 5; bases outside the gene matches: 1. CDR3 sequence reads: CASSFGTSGGDTQYF. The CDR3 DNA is TGTGCCAGCAGCTTCGGGACTAGCGGGGGAGATACGCAGTATTTT.

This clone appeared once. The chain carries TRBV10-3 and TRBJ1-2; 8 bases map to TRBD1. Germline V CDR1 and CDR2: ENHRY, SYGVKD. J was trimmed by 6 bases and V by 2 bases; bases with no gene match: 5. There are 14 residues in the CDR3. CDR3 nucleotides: TGTGCCATCAGTGAGGTTCAGACAGGGGATGGCTACACCTTC. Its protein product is CAISEVQTGDGYTF.

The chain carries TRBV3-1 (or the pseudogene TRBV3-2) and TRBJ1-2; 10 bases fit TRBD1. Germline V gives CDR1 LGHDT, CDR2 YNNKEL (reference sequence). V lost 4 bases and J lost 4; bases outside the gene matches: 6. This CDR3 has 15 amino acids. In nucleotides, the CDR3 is TGTGCCAGCAGCCCGGGACAGGGGTTAACCTATGGCTACACCTTC. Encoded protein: CASSPGQGLTYGYTF.

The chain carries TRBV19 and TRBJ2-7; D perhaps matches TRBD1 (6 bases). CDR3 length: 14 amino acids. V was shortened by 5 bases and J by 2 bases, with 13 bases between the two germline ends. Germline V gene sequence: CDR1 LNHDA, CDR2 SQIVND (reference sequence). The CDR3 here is CASSLQGMTYEQYF. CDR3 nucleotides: TGTGCCAGTAGTTTACAGGGAATGACCTACGAGCAGTACTTC.

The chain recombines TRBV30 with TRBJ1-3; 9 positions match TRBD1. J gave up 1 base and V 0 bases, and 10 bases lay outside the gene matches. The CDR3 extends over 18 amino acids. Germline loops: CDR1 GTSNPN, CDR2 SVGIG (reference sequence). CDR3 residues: CAWSVSGDRDPSGNTIYF. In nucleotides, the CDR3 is TGTGCCTGGAGTGTTTCCGGGGACAGGGACCCATCTGGAAACACCATATATTTT.